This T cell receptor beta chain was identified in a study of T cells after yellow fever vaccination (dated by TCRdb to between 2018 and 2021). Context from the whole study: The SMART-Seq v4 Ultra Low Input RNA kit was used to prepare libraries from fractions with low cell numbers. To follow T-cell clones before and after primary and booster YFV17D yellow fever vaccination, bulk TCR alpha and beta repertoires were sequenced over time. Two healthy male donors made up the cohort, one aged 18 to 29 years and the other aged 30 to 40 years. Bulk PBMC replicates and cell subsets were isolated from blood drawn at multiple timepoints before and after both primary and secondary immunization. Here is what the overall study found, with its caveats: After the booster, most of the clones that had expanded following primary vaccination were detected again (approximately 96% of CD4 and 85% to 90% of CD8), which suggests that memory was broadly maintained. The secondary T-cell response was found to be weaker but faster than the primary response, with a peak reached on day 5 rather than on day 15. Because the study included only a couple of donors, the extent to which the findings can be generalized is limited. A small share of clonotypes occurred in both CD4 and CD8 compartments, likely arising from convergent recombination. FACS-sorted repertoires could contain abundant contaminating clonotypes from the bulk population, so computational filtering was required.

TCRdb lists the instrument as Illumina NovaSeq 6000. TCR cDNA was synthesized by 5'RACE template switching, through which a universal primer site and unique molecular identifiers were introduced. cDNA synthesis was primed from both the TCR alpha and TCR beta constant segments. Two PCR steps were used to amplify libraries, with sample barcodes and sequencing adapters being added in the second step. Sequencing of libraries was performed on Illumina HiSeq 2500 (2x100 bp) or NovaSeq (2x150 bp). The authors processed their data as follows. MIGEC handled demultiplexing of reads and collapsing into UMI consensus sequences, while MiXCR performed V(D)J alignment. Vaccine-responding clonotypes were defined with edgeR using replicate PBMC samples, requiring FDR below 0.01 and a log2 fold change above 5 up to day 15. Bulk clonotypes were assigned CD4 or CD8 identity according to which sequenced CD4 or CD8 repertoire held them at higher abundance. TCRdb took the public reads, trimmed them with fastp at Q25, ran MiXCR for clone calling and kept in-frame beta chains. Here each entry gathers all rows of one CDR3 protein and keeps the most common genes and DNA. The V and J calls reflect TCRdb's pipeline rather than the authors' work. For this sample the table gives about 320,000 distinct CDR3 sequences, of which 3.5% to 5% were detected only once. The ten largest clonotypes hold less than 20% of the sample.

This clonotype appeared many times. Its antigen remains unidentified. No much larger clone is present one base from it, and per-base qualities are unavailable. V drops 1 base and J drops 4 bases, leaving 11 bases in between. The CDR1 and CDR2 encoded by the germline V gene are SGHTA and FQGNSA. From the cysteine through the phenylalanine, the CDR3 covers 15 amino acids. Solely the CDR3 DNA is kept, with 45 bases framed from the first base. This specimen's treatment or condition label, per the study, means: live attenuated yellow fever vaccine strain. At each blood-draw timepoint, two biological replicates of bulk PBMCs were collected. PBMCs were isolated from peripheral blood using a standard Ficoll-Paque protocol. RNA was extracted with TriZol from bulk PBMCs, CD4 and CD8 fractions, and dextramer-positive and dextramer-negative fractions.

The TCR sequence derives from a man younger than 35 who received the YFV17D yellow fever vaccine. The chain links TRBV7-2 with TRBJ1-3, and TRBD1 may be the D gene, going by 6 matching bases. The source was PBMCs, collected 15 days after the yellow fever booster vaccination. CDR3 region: CASSLGGLEGNTIYF. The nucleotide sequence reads TGTGCCAGCAGCTTAGGGGGGCTGGAGGGAAACACCATATATTTT.